Listed below are T cell receptor beta chains from one sample, sequenced in a study of regulatory T cells in long-lasting Graves disease. TCRdb re-analysed the multiplex PCR reads in MiXCR, keeping a single row per CDR3 protein. The sample carries some 250,000 distinct CDR3 sequences, roughly 21% recorded once. The sample here was peripheral blood mononuclear cells (PBMCs), taken at new diagnosis, from a patient treated with antithyroid drugs. The receptors shown here come from a female donor with Graves disease. The CDR3 runs from the conserved cysteine through the conserved F or W. The D gene is left open where the match is weak. Size is stated for part of the rows, as once, few or many counts, or as a class when the clone is expanded.

d_gene,v_gene,j_gene,abundance,CDR3nt,CDR3aa
TRBD2,TRBV3-1,TRBJ2-1,many,TGTGCCAGCAGCCAAGATTTACGGACTAGCTATCGCAATGAGCAGTTCTTC,CASSQDLRTSYRNEQFF
.,TRBV10-3,TRBJ2-6,.,TGTGCCATCAGTGTGAAAGGAGCCAACGTCCTGACTTTC,CAISVKGANVLTF
.,TRBV9,TRBJ1-2,many,TGTGCCAGCAGCGTAGCTATGGGGTCTAACTATGGCTACACCTTC,CASSVAMGSNYGYTF
TRBD2,TRBV7-2,TRBJ2-5,.,TGTGCCAGCAGCTTAGGACCGGGGGGGAAAGAGACCCAGTACTTC,CASSLGPGGKETQYF
TRBD2,TRBV5-4,TRBJ2-1,.,TGTGCCAGCAGCCAGGGACTAGCGGGAGGAAACAATGAGCAGTTCTTC,CASSQGLAGGNNEQFF
.,TRBV7-8,TRBJ1-5,many,TGTGCCAGCACCCCGGACCCTAGGCGGCCCCAGCATTTT,CASTPDPRRPQHF
TRBD2,TRBV28,TRBJ2-1,.,TGTGCCAGCAGCACCGGGACTAGCGGGGGCGAGCAGTTCTTC,CASSTGTSGGEQFF
TRBD1,TRBV12-3/TRBV12-4,TRBJ1-2,many,TGTGCCAGCAGTGCCACAGGGGAGTATGGCTACACCTTC,CASSATGEYGYTF
.,TRBV7-9,TRBJ2-1,few,TGTGCCAGCAGCGTATACGCCTCCTACAATGAGCAGTTCTTC,CASSVYASYNEQFF
TRBD2,TRBV7-3,TRBJ2-7,many,TGTGCCAGCAGCTTAACGTCTAGCGGGGGTTACGAGCAGTACTTC,CASSLTSSGGYEQYF
.,TRBV7-9,TRBJ1-3,.,TGTGCCAGCAGCTCAATGGTCGGTACCTCTGCTGGAAACACCATATATTTT,CASSSMVGTSAGNTIYF
TRBD1,TRBV7-2,TRBJ1-4,many,TGTGCCAGCAGCATCACAGGGGTCCCTAATGAAAAACTGTTTTTT,CASSITGVPNEKLFF
.,TRBV4-3,TRBJ2-5,many,TGCGCCAGCAGCCAAGATGCGGAGCGGCAAGAGACCCAGTACTTC,CASSQDAERQETQYF
.,TRBV5-1,TRBJ1-1,.,TGCGCCAGCAGCCGCATGGGGGAGAACACTGAAGCTTTCTTT,CASSRMGENTEAFF
.,TRBV19,TRBJ1-4,.,TGTGCCAGTAGTATGTCAGGGAACCGAAATGAAAAACTGTTTTTT,CASSMSGNRNEKLFF
.,TRBV11-2,TRBJ2-7,few,TGTGCCAGCAGCTGGGACAACTCCTACGAGCAGTACTTC,CASSWDNSYEQYF
TRBD1,TRBV4-1,TRBJ2-2,.,TGCGCCAGCAGCCACGGACAGGGATCGGCCGGGGAGCTGTTTTTT,CASSHGQGSAGELFF
.,TRBV20-1,TRBJ1-1,many,TGCAGTGCTAGAGTCCCCGAGGGCGGGAACACTGAAGCTTTCTTT,CSARVPEGGNTEAFF
TRBD2,TRBV12-5,TRBJ2-1,many,TGTGCTAGTGGTTTTGGCGGGACTAGGGAAAATGAGCAGTTCTTC,CASGFGGTRENEQFF
TRBD1,TRBV7-2,TRBJ2-3,many,TGTGCCAGCAGCTCCAACCGGGACAGGGGGCGGAATACGCAGTATTTT,CASSSNRDRGRNTQYF
TRBD2,TRBV11-2,TRBJ2-2,many,TGTGCCAGCAGCGGGGGGGGTGGGACCGGGGAGCTGTTTTTT,CASSGGGGTGELFF
.,TRBV6-1,TRBJ1-6,.,TGTGCCAGCAGCGATCCCCTTTATCCCCTCCACTTT,CASSDPLYPLHF
.,TRBV7-2,TRBJ1-1,few,TGTGCCAGCAGCTCTCCCCGGGGGGGATGGCTCACTGAAGCTTTCTTT,CASSSPRGGWLTEAFF
.,TRBV9,TRBJ2-1,many,TGTGCCAGCAGCGTAGAGCGCAGCTACAATGAGCAGTTCTTC,CASSVERSYNEQFF
.,TRBV6-2/TRBV6-3,TRBJ2-1,few,TGTGCCAGCCGCGATTACGCCGTTCGCAATGAGCAGTTCTTC,CASRDYAVRNEQFF
TRBD1,TRBV6-5,TRBJ1-5,many,TGTGCCAGCAGTTTCCCTAGGACAGGGTCGAGCAATCAGCCCCAGCATTTT,CASSFPRTGSSNQPQHF
.,TRBV4-3,TRBJ2-1,many,TGCGCCAGCAGCCTCTTAGCGGCTTCCTACAATGAGCAGTTCTTC,CASSLLAASYNEQFF
.,TRBV10-3,TRBJ1-2,few,TGTGCCATCAGTGACTCAAGGGGGGTTTCGGGCTATGGCTACACCTTC,CAISDSRGVSGYGYTF
.,TRBV6-1,TRBJ2-5,many,TGTGCCAGCAGGACAGCCCAAGAGACCCAGTACTTC,CASRTAQETQYF
.,TRBV18,TRBJ2-5,few,TGTGCCAGCTCACCACCGGACAGACCCTCACAAGAGACCCAGTACTTC,CASSPPDRPSQETQYF
TRBD2,TRBV3-1,TRBJ2-7,.,TGTGCCAGCAGCCAAGATCCTAGCGGGAGGGCCGGCTCCTACGAGCAGTACTTC,CASSQDPSGRAGSYEQYF
TRBD2,TRBV5-1,TRBJ2-3,few,TGCGCCAGCAGCCTAGGACTAGCGGGAGGGCCGGCAGATACGCAGTATTTT,CASSLGLAGGPADTQYF
.,TRBV11-2,TRBJ2-5,.,TGTGCCAGCAGCTTAGCCCGAGGTGTCTCAGAGACCCAGTACTTC,CASSLARGVSETQYF
.,TRBV6-1,TRBJ1-4,.,TGTGCCAGCAGGGGTGACAGTCGAGAAAAACTGTTTTTT,CASRGDSREKLFF
.,TRBV7-2,TRBJ2-5,.,TGCGCCAGCAGCCAAGAGGTGACGGAAGAGACCCAGTACTTC,CASSQEVTEETQYF